These T cell receptor beta chains were read from a single sample in a study of cytomegalovirus exposure and HLA in healthy donors. TCRdb's table, derived via immunoSEQ multiplex PCR, lists solely in-frame clones and lacks some. Reported are some 180,000 clones; the ten largest clones contain 6.5%. Sequencing input: PBMCs. Every receptor here comes from a man aged 25-45 years in good health and CMV-seronegative. Each CDR3 is given with its conserved first and last residue. D genes are given only for firm matches.

NA | TRBJ2-7 | TRBV18 | CASSPGDNSYEQYF | TGTGCCAGCTCACCGGGAGACAACTCCTACGAGCAGTACTTC
NA | TRBJ2-5 | TRBV7-7 | CASSLGGAGQETQYF | TGTGCCAGCAGCTTGGGAGGAGCGGGCCAAGAGACCCAGTACTTC
TRBD1 | TRBJ2-3 | TRBV4-1 | CASSQGRTGFSSTDTQYF | TGCGCCAGCAGCCAAGGGAGGACAGGGTTTTCTAGCACAGATACGCAGTATTTT
NA | TRBJ2-7 | TRBV27 | CASSLNRGYEQYF | TGTGCCAGCAGTTTAAATAGGGGATACGAGCAGTACTTC
NA | TRBJ2-7 | TRBV27 | CASSPEGGAWVYEQYF | TGTGCCAGCAGCCCTGAGGGGGGGGCGTGGGTCTACGAGCAGTACTTC
TRBD1 | TRBJ2-7 | TRBV19 | CASSAQGASYEQYF | TGTGCCAGTAGTGCACAGGGGGCCTCCTACGAGCAGTACTTC
NA | TRBJ2-6 | TRBV5-4 | CASSLGAGTSSGANVLTF | TGTGCCAGCAGCTTGGGGGCCGGGACATCCTCTGGGGCCAACGTCCTGACTTTC
TRBD1 | TRBJ1-2 | TRBV27 | CASSITGTGSTRNYGYTF | TGTGCCAGTTCCATAACCGGGACAGGGTCCACTAGGAACTATGGCTACACCTTC
NA | TRBJ1-2 | TRBV7-9 | CASSFTGGQNYGYTF | TGTGCCAGCAGTTTTACCGGAGGTCAGAACTATGGCTACACCTTC
NA | TRBJ2-2 | TRBV2 | CASSDNSGELFF | TGTGCCAGCAGTGACAACTCCGGGGAGCTGTTTTTT
TRBD1 | TRBJ2-7 | TRBV6-5 | CASSYQGTATYEQYF | TGTGCCAGCAGTTACCAGGGGACAGCCACCTACGAGCAGTACTTC
TRBD2 | TRBJ2-1 | TRBV6-1 | CASSEAGGGSYNEQFF | TGTGCCAGCAGTGAAGCGGGCGGGGGTTCCTACAATGAGCAGTTCTTC
TRBD1 | TRBJ2-7 | TRBV28 | CASSLLGQGVDEQYF | TGTGCCAGCAGTTTGTTGGGACAGGGGGTTGACGAGCAGTACTTC
NA | TRBJ1-4 | TRBV7-9 | CASSLDFGQMIEKLFF | TGTGCCAGCAGCTTAGATTTTGGACAGATGATAGAAAAACTGTTTTTT
NA | TRBJ1-1 | TRBV7-9 | CASSLDYTEAFF | TGTGCCAGCAGCTTAGACTACACTGAAGCTTTCTTT
TRBD1 | TRBJ2-5 | TRBV29-1 | CSVNRGSQETQYF | TGCAGCGTGAACAGGGGGAGTCAAGAGACCCAGTACTTC
TRBD1 | TRBJ1-4 | TRBV7-9 | CASSLADRGDEKLFF | TGTGCCAGCAGCTTAGCAGACAGGGGGGATGAAAAACTGTTTTTT
TRBD2 | TRBJ2-1 | TRBV18 | CASSPPGLGSDEQFF | TGTGCCAGCTCACCACCGGGACTAGGGAGCGATGAGCAGTTCTTC
TRBD1 | TRBJ1-1 | TRBV5-1 | CASSSGQGIEAFF | TGCGCCAGCAGCTCGGGACAGGGGATTGAAGCTTTCTTT
NA | TRBJ2-5 | TRBV30 | CAWSVRETQYF | TGTGCCTGGAGTGTACGGGAGACCCAGTACTTC
NA | TRBJ2-1 | TRBV4-2 | CASSQDTRSEQFF | TGTGCCAGCAGCCAAGATACGAGGAGTGAGCAGTTCTTC
TRBD2 | TRBJ2-3 | TRBV6-4 | CASSYGTSGLIDTQYF | TGTGCCAGCAGTTACGGGACTAGCGGCCTCATTGATACGCAGTATTTT
NA | TRBJ2-1 | TRBV11-2 | CASSWGGVEQFF | TGTGCCAGCAGCTGGGGAGGTGTTGAGCAGTTCTTC
TRBD1 | TRBJ1-1 | TRBV15 | CATSWGQGGPEAFF | TGTGCCACCAGCTGGGGACAGGGAGGCCCTGAAGCTTTCTTT
NA | TRBJ2-7 | TRBV27 | CASSLSSVDEQYF | TGTGCCAGCAGTTTATCGAGTGTAGACGAGCAGTACTTC
NA | TRBJ1-2 | TRBV6-6 | CASRLDLNYGYTF | TGTGCCAGCAGGCTGGACTTAAACTATGGCTACACCTTC
TRBD1 | TRBJ1-5 | TRBV5-1 | CASSLTGEQPQHF | TGCGCCAGCAGCTTAACAGGGGAGCAGCCCCAGCATTTT
NA | TRBJ1-1 | TRBV9 | CASSVEGANTEAFF | TGTGCCAGCAGCGTAGAGGGAGCGAACACTGAAGCTTTCTTT
NA | TRBJ2-2 | TRBV29-1 | CSVEVGYREWTGELFF | TGCAGCGTTGAAGTAGGTTACAGGGAATGGACCGGGGAGCTGTTTTTT
TRBD1 | TRBJ1-4 | TRBV5-5 | CASSSDRNEKLFF | TGTGCCAGCAGCTCGGACAGGAATGAAAAACTGTTTTTT
TRBD1 | TRBJ2-7 | TRBV9 | CASSVSGTGGEQYF | TGTGCCAGCAGCGTCTCCGGGACAGGGGGCGAGCAGTACTTC
NA | TRBJ1-1 | TRBV10-1 | CASSGAAGTEAFF | TGCGCCAGCAGTGGGGCAGCGGGGACTGAAGCTTTCTTT
TRBD1 | TRBJ1-1 | TRBV6-4 | CASKDRENTEAFF | TGTGCCAGCAAGGACAGGGAGAACACTGAAGCTTTCTTT